Each of the 20 T cell receptor beta chains below was sequenced from the same sample in a study of blood T cell repertoires in COVID-19. Clones were sequenced by immunoSEQ multiplex PCR, and TCRdb holds only the in-frame ones, with some missing. Here the sample spans approximately 70,000 clones, 70% to 80% being singletons. The sequenced material came from peripheral blood. Source of these receptors: a woman between 70 and 85 years old with acute or convalescent COVID-19.

The V call is TRBV2, the J call TRBJ1-6; 10 bases agree with TRBD1. The CDR3 is 15 residues long. Trimming cost V 4 bases and J 7 bases; bases outside gene matches: 4. CDR1 is SNHLY and CDR2 is FYNNEI in the germline V gene. The DNA for the CDR3 is TGTGCCAGCAGTGGGACAGGGGGGAAAAATTCACCCCTCCACTTT. It codes for CASSGTGGKNSPLHF. Full variable domain (missing parts from reference TRBV2 and TRBJ1-6): EPEVTQTPSHQVTQMGQEVILRCVPISNHLYFYWYRQILGQKVEFLVSFYNNEISEKSEIFDDQFSVERPDGSNFTLKIRSTKLEDSAMYFCASSGTGGKNSPLHFGNGTRLTVT.

The chain couples TRBV29-1 to TRBJ2-7; 8 bases map to TRBD2. This CDR3 contains 13 residues. The V and J ends lost 7 bases and 5 bases, in that order; junction bases with no gene match: 10. From germline, CDR1 is SQVTM and CDR2 ANQGSEA. The CDR3 spells CSASGRFVDEQYF. The CDR3 DNA is TGCAGCGCGAGCGGGAGATTCGTGGACGAGCAGTACTTC.

The V gene is TRBV7-8, the J gene TRBJ2-1; 9 positions match TRBD2. The V gene end was trimmed by 2 bases and the J gene end by 4 bases; junction bases not matched to a gene: 18. The CDR3 is 20 residues long. Germline CDR1 reads SGHVS; CDR2 reads FQNEAQ. The CDR3 coding sequence is TGTGCCAGCAGCTTAAAGTTCGGAATTCTAGCGGGGCTTACTTACAATGAGCAGTTCTTC. It encodes CASSLKFGILAGLTYNEQFF.

This chain connects TRBV7-8 to TRBJ2-7; weak D call: TRBD2 (6 bases). The CDR3 consists of 14 residues. Germline CDR1 reads SGHVS; CDR2 reads FQNEAQ. V was shortened by 1 base and J by 4 bases, with 11 bases between the two germline ends. CDR3 protein: CASSLDRRGYEQYF. Written as DNA, the CDR3 is TGTGCCAGCAGCTTAGATCGGAGGGGATACGAGCAGTACTTC.

DNA for the CDR3: TGTGCCTGGAGTCAAGGACTACCCTACGAGCAGTACTTC. Its translation: CAWSQGLPYEQYF. V usage is TRBV30 and J usage is TRBJ2-7, with TRBD2 as a possible D gene (6 bases). Trimming took off 2 bases at V and 2 bases at J, with 10 bases between the two ends. Germline CDR1 GTSNPN, CDR2 SVGIG (reference sequence). CDR3 length equals 13 residues.

CDR3 sequence (DNA): TGTGCCAGCAGCCTTACAGGGATCGGCAATCAGCCCCAGCATTTT. This translates into CASSLTGIGNQPQHF. The V and J genes are TRBV7-2 and TRBJ1-5; a weak D match, TRBD1 (6 bases). Trimming took off 5 bases at V and 2 bases at J, with 13 bases between the two ends. From germline, CDR1 is SGHTA and CDR2 FQGNSA. The length of the CDR3 is 15 residues.

This clone has only one observation. The gene calls are TRBV3-1 (or the pseudogene TRBV3-2) and TRBJ1-5, with no clear D. The V gene lost 4 bases and the J gene lost 9 bases, with 10 bases spanning the gap. CDR3 size: 12 residues. Germline lookup yields CDR1 LGHDT and CDR2 YNNKEL (reference sequence). CDR3 DNA: TGTGCCAGCAGCCTCGAAACGGGGCCCCAGCATTTT. Translation gives CASSLETGPQHF.

The rearrangement links TRBV27 to TRBJ1-4; D is ambiguous. V was trimmed by 5 bases and J by 10 bases, leaving 20 bases between them. Germline CDR1 is MNHEY and CDR2 is SMNVEV (reference sequence). The CDR3 covers 15 residues. The DNA for the CDR3 is TGTGCCAGCAGTCCCCGGGCGGGGTTTGAGAGAAAACTGTTTTTT. Protein: CASSPRAGFERKLFF.

The chain couples TRBV5-4 to TRBJ2-5; perhaps TRBD1 as D (6 bases). Trimming stripped 3 bases from V and 2 bases from J, with 14 bases between. The CDR3 runs to 15 residues. Germline assignment: CDR1 SGHNT and CDR2 YYREEE (reference sequence). CDR3 sequence (DNA): TGTGCCAGCAGCTCGAACCAAGGACAGCAAGAGACCCAGTACTTC. Protein product: CASSSNQGQQETQYF.

The chain combines TRBV24-1 with TRBJ2-1; D might be TRBD1 (5 bases). CDR1 is KGHDR, CDR2 SFDVKD, per germline. The CDR3 has 14 residues. V lost 3 bases and J lost 3, with 8 bases in between. The CDR3 loop reads CATSDPQGYNEQFF. CDR3 nucleotide sequence: TGTGCCACCAGTGATCCTCAGGGCTACAATGAGCAGTTCTTC.

The CDR3 bases are TGTGCCAGCATAAGCGGGATCGAGACCCAGTACTTC. Translation: CASISGIETQYF. The V gene is TRBV28, the J gene TRBJ2-5, with 7 positions matching TRBD2. The CDR3 extends over 12 amino acids. The V segment lost 7 bases and the J segment 5 bases; nucleotides outside the gene matches: 4. Germline V gives CDR1 MDHEN, CDR2 SYDVKM.

The V call is TRBV4-2, the J call TRBJ2-3; 8 positions agree with TRBD2. V lost 4 bases, J lost 2 bases, and 8 bases stayed unmatched. CDR3 length: 16 amino acids. Looked up from germline, CDR1 is LGHNA and CDR2 is YNFKEQ. The CDR3 spells CASSRNGGGFTDTQYF. The DNA for the CDR3 is TGTGCCAGCAGCCGAAACGGGGGGGGATTCACAGATACGCAGTATTTT.

This sequence joins TRBV28 and TRBJ2-2; TRBD2 aligns across 11 bases. The CDR3 length is 16 residues. Germline assignment: CDR1 MDHEN and CDR2 SYDVKM. V shed 5 bases and J 6 bases; nucleotides not matched to a gene: 8. Here the CDR3 reads CASSPQLAGASGELFF. In DNA, the CDR3 is TGTGCCAGCAGTCCCCAACTAGCGGGAGCGTCCGGGGAGCTGTTTTTT.

This clone has only one observation. The genes are TRBV19 and TRBJ1-2; 11 bases map to TRBD1. CDR1 is LNHDA, CDR2 SQIVND, per germline (reference sequence). This CDR3 has 15 residues. V was clipped by 4 bases and J by 7 bases; unmatched bases: 8. The CDR3 loop reads CASSRTGGPSGGYTF. CDR3 DNA: TGTGCCAGTAGTAGGACAGGGGGCCCATCAGGTGGCTACACCTTC.

This chain connects TRBV2 to TRBJ2-7; 11 bases map to TRBD1. This CDR3 has 15 amino acids. Germline CDR1 is SNHLY and CDR2 is FYNNEI. V gave up 3 bases and J gave up 3 bases; unmatched junction bases: 4. CDR3 nucleotides: TGTGCCAGCAGTGAGGGGACAGGGGGTTACTACGAGCAGTACTTC. It translates to CASSEGTGGYYEQYF.

The rearrangement links TRBV25-1 to TRBJ1-4, with D maybe TRBD1 (6 bases). V was shortened by 3 bases and J by 6 bases, with 14 bases between the two germline ends. CDR3 length equals 15 residues. Germline V CDR1 and CDR2: MGHDK, SYGVNS. The CDR3 nucleotides read TGTGCCAGCAGTGACAGGGGCCCCCTTGATGAAAAACTGTTTTTT. Protein sequence: CASSDRGPLDEKLFF. Variable domain in full (rest from reference TRBV25-1 and TRBJ1-4): EADIYQTPRYLVIGTGKKITLECSQTMGHDKMYWYQQDPGMELHLIHYSYGVNSTEKGDLSSESTVSRIRTEHFPLTLESARPSHTSQYLCASSDRGPLDEKLFFGSGTQLSVL.

CDR3 bases: TGTGCCAGCAGTTTATTTAGCGGCAGGGAAGGGAACGAGCAGTACTTC. It translates to CASSLFSGREGNEQYF. This chain uses TRBV27 with TRBJ2-7, with a tentative D call TRBD2 (6 bases). CDR3 size: 16 residues. CDR1 and CDR2 (germline): MNHEY, SMNVEV (reference sequence). Trimming took off 1 base at V and 5 bases at J, with 18 bases between the two ends.

This chain connects TRBV2 to TRBJ2-1, with no clear D. There are 13 residues in the CDR3. V lost 6 bases and J lost 7, with 13 bases in between. Germline V CDR1 and CDR2: SNHLY, FYNNEI. CDR3 amino acids: CASSDRVGNEQFF. As DNA, the CDR3 is TGTGCCAGCAGCGACCGGGTGGGTAATGAGCAGTTCTTC. Complete variable domain (other parts from reference TRBV2 and TRBJ2-1): EPEVTQTPSHQVTQMGQEVILRCVPISNHLYFYWYRQILGQKVEFLVSFYNNEISEKSEIFDDQFSVERPDGSNFTLKIRSTKLEDSAMYFCASSDRVGNEQFFGPGTRLTVL.

In its sample, this clone was seen a few times. The chain employs TRBV5-4 and TRBJ2-7; D not resolved. There are 15 residues in the CDR3. Trimming shortened V by 4 bases and J by 4 bases, and 18 bases separated the two germline ends. Germline V CDR1 and CDR2: SGHNT, YYREEE (reference sequence). For the CDR3, the DNA is TGTGCCAGCAGCCCGGCGGCGACCTCCCTATACGAGCAGTACTTC. It specifies CASSPAATSLYEQYF. Together with reference TRBV5-4 and TRBJ2-7, the CDR3 gives the full variable domain: ETGVTQSPTHLIKTRGQQVTLRCSSQSGHNTVSWYQQALGQGPQFIFQYYREEENGRGNFPPRFSGLQFPNYSSELNVNALELDDSALYLCASSPAATSLYEQYFGPGTRLTVT.

The chain uses TRBV7-6 and TRBJ2-5, with 7 positions matching TRBD2. The germline V gene encodes CDR1 SGHVS and CDR2 FNYEAQ. Trimming at V came to 3 bases and at J to 1 base, leaving 8 bases not matched to a gene. The CDR3 extends over 16 amino acids. CDR3 sequence (DNA): TGTGCCAGCAGCTTTAGGCCAGCGGGGCTCCAAGAGACCCAGTACTTC. This translates into CASSFRPAGLQETQYF.